This TCR beta chain appears in the sequencing data of a study of blood T cell repertoires in COVID-19. In the study overall: Specimens from acute and convalescent COVID-19 originated in the United States, Italy and Spain. Sources were T cells, B-cell-depleted T cells, or PBMCs; the material itself was cDNA or gDNA.

CDR3 size: 12 residues. V dropped 5 bases and J dropped 4 bases, with 8 bases sitting between them. The germline CDR1 and CDR2 sequences are MGHDK and SYGVNS. Authors' data handling: Amplified reference gene primers provided the basis for estimating nucleated cell counts. The data were produced by immunoSEQ multiplex PCR, yet TCRdb's version contains in-frame clones alone and is incomplete. V and J calls and clone size come straight from that table; D and trimming were deduced from the DNA. The repertoire consists of roughly 300,000 clones, with about 90% occurring once and the leading ten covering 5% to 7%.

This chain joins TRBV25-1 and TRBJ1-2; tentative D call: TRBD1 (5 bases). Sequenced: peripheral blood. The source of this sequence is a man between 18 and 29 years old who had recovered from COVID-19. The CDR3 sequence is CASSHDSYGYTF. CDR3 coding DNA: TGTGCCAGCAGTCATGACAGCTATGGCTACACCTTC.